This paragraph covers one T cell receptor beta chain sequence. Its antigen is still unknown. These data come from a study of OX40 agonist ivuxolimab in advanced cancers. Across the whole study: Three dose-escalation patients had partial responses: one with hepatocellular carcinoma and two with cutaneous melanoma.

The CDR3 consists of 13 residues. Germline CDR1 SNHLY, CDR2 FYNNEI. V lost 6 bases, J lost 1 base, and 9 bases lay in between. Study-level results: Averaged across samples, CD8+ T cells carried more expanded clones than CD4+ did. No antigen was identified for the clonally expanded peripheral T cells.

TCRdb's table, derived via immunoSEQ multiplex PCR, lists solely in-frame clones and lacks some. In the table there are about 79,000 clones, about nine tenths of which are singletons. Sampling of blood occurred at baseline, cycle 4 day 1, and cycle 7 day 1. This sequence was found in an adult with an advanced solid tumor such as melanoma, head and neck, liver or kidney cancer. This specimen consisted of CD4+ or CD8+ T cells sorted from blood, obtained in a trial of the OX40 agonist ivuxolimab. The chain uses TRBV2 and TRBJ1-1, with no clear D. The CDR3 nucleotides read TGTGCCAGCAGCCCGTCAGGGAACACTGAAGCTTTCTTT. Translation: CASSPSGNTEAFF.